This T cell receptor beta chain was found in a study of identical twins. Study-level results: Within cord blood, abundant beta clonotypes carried fewer insertions, but memory repertoires showed no such trend. In zero-insertion analyses, partial confounding could arise from invariant MAIT and iNKT cells.

TCRdb passed the 5' RACE reads through MiXCR, listing each CDR3 protein once. The sample carries roughly 1,500,000 distinct CDR3 sequences, less than 35% recorded once. The germline V gene encodes CDR1 LGHDT and CDR2 YNNKEL (reference sequence). The CDR3 is 14 residues long. Trimming at V came to 4 bases and at J to 4 bases, leaving 7 bases not matched to a gene. In this sample, this clonotype turned up a few times. Antigen: not known. This TCR came from a newborn girl in good health. The gene calls are TRBV3-1 and TRBJ2-7, with TRBD2 identical over 7 bases. The sequencing input was cord blood. The CDR3 loop reads CASSRPAGFYEQYF. CDR3 coding DNA: TGTGCCAGCAGCCGACCAGCGGGATTTTACGAGCAGTACTTC.